This T cell receptor beta chain emerged from a study of blood T cell repertoires in COVID-19 (dated by TCRdb to 2020 to 2022). Context from the whole study: Collaborator samples came from the United States, Italy and Spain and covered acute and convalescent phases of COVID-19. The prospective study material was composed of cDNA or gDNA derived from T cells, B-cell-depleted T cells, or PBMCs. The dataset comprised deeply sampled blood TCRbeta repertoires from subjects exposed to, actively infected with, or recovered from COVID-19. The repertoires were made available in a free public database intended to serve as a resource for research on the immune response to SARS-CoV-2. Samples were obtained from the ongoing ImmuneRACE study (first 160 participants) and from over 1,000 subjects provided by 6 global collaborators. Nearly every sample came with metadata listing a de-identified subject ID, COVID-19 status, age in years and sex. HLA class I and class II types, where available, came from metadata supplied by the sample provider rather than from assay-based typing.

The collaborating institutions used their own protocols to collect whole blood in K2EDTA tubes. For TCRbeta analysis, collaborator samples were shipped as frozen whole blood, as isolated PBMCs, or as DNA extracted from either sample type. What the research found in general, with its limitations: The amount of clinical and demographic metadata varied by source and participant and was provided uncurated.

As for this clone: Its antigen is not yet known. No base quality values were provided; no much bigger clone lies one nucleotide off.

TCRbeta CDR3 regions were amplified from genomic DNA using the immunoSEQ Assay, a bias-controlled multiplex PCR. The source study handled its data this way. The number of nucleated cells in each sample was estimated by amplification of reference gene primers within the assay. To quantify the absolute abundance of each unique TCRbeta CDR3 rearrangement, sequence reads were collapsed and filtered. For each sample, productive Simpson clonality was calculated as the square root of Simpson's diversity index across productive rearrangements. TCRdb limited this immuneACCESS table to in-frame rearrangements with V and J called. A share of clones is missing; checked studies link under half to unresolved V genes, and the rest is unexplained. Clone size and V and J calls were adopted from that table, with D and trimming inferred from the DNA. The sample table records around 380,000 clones; more than 75% of these occur just once. Around 1% of the sample goes to the ten largest clones.

Per the germline V gene, LGHNA is the CDR1 and YNFKEQ is the CDR2. The CDR3 covers 15 residues, taking in both the cysteine and the phenylalanine. CDR3 DNA only is kept here, 45 bases in frame from base 1. For this chain, trimming is 1 base at the V end and 1 base at the J end, and the number of junction bases without a gene match is 1. The receptor comes from a human donor with acute or convalescent COVID-19. The donor label of this sample is uncertain. The sequence joins TRBV4-2 to TRBJ1-5; TRBD1 agrees with 7 junctional bases. Material for sequencing was peripheral blood. The CDR3 has the sequence CASSQVQGSNQPQHF. The sequenced DNA is TGTGCCAGCAGCCAAGTACAGGGGAGCAATCAGCCCCAGCATTTT.